This TCR beta chain stems from a study of T cell responses to AZD1222 COVID-19 vaccine. Overall study results and limits: The donors showed a predominance of white British ancestry and of females, with possible underestimation of clonal diversity. Only 5 to 7 individuals given AZD1222 were seropositive at baseline.

Here immunoSEQ multiplex PCR was the method, and the copy in TCRdb shows in-frame clones only, minus some. This table has 150,000 to 200,000 clones, almost 95% appearing once. Worth noting for this clone: Its antigen is unknown.

The V end lost 2 bases, the J end lost 0 bases, and 12 bases lay between the germline ends. The CDR3 length is 15 residues. Germline V gene lookup returns CDR1 SGHNT and CDR2 YYREEE (reference sequence). The receptor was isolated from an adult in good health. The sample was peripheral blood, taken on day 0 of AZD1222 vaccination. The chain has TRBV5-4 and TRBJ2-7; D gene ambiguous. The CDR3 DNA sequence: TGTGCCAGCAGCTTACAGCGTGCAGGCTCCTACGAGCAGTACTTC. Protein: CASSLQRAGSYEQYF.